A selection of T cell receptor beta chains follows, all from one sample in a study of a mutant IDH1 vaccine in newly diagnosed glioma. TCRdb keeps only in-frame clones here, not all; method: immunoSEQ multiplex PCR. The data contain tens of thousands of clones, 65% to 90% of them seen just once; the ten biggest clones take up approximately 4.7%. What these receptors recognize is not known. The source was PBMCs, collected from a glioma patient whose treatment included an IDH1 peptide vaccine. Every receptor here comes from a middle-aged woman with glioma. Some clones in this sample may be carry-over from other donors' samples. CDR3s leave out the opening cysteine and the closing phenylalanine or tryptophan. Each record gives: D gene, clone size, V gene, J gene, CDR3 protein. The D gene is left open where the match is weak. Clone sizes are given selectively: once, few, many, or a class where the clone is expanded.

D gene: TRBD1
clone size: .
V gene: TRBV10-3
J gene: TRBJ1-4
CDR3 protein: ATGTGDNEKLF

D gene: .
clone size: .
V gene: TRBV13
J gene: TRBJ2-3
CDR3 protein: ASSLGFFAGRTDTQY

D gene: .
clone size: .
V gene: TRBV30
J gene: TRBJ2-3
CDR3 protein: AWSAPTSSGDTQY

D gene: .
clone size: .
V gene: TRBV28
J gene: TRBJ1-1
CDR3 protein: ASIKGGRMNTEAF

D gene: .
clone size: .
V gene: TRBV29-1
J gene: TRBJ1-2
CDR3 protein: SAGGGANYGYT

D gene: .
clone size: .
V gene: TRBV7-9
J gene: TRBJ2-7
CDR3 protein: AGGSSYEQY

D gene: .
clone size: .
V gene: TRBV5-6
J gene: TRBJ2-2
CDR3 protein: ASSSVPGELF

D gene: TRBD1
clone size: .
V gene: TRBV25-1
J gene: TRBJ2-3
CDR3 protein: ASSEYRDSGRYNTQY

D gene: .
clone size: .
V gene: TRBV7-9
J gene: TRBJ2-5
CDR3 protein: ASSIEETQY

D gene: .
clone size: few
V gene: TRBV10-3
J gene: TRBJ1-5
CDR3 protein: AISEDGVGGQPQH

D gene: .
clone size: .
V gene: TRBV5-1
J gene: TRBJ2-7
CDR3 protein: ASSFLDWDEEQY

D gene: .
clone size: once
V gene: TRBV7-2
J gene: TRBJ2-7
CDR3 protein: ASSLVPGAYEQY

D gene: .
clone size: .
V gene: TRBV27
J gene: TRBJ1-2
CDR3 protein: ASSFGEDYGYT

D gene: TRBD2
clone size: .
V gene: TRBV7-9
J gene: TRBJ2-1
CDR3 protein: ASSGTSGTISSYNEQF

D gene: .
clone size: .
V gene: TRBV5-1
J gene: TRBJ2-3
CDR3 protein: ASSSPAADTQY

D gene: .
clone size: .
V gene: TRBV27
J gene: TRBJ2-5
CDR3 protein: ASSLMARETQY

D gene: .
clone size: few
V gene: TRBV5-1
J gene: TRBJ1-3
CDR3 protein: ASSSSWSGGLLGNTIY

D gene: .
clone size: .
V gene: TRBV28
J gene: TRBJ2-7
CDR3 protein: ASSLYHEQY